The clone carrying this TCR beta chain came up once. Its antigen is unknown. The entry originates in a study of shared clonotypes between healthy human individuals. For the study at large: Per donor, CD8 memory used one plate, CD8 naive used two, CD4 memory used three and CD4 naive used three.

In germline, CDR1 is MNHEY, CDR2 SVGAGI. The CDR3 covers 11 residues. V lost 7 bases and J lost 6, with 10 bases in between. Researchers partitioned CD4+ cells into CD45RA+ naive and CD45RA-negative memory subsets. Study-wide findings and caveats: Larger estimated richness was generally recorded for naive subsets relative to memory subsets. It was observed that 5% to 6.5% of naive CD4 clonotypes were shared across several donors.

Data came from immunoSEQ multiplex PCR; TCRdb stores just in-frame clones and leaves some out. The data contain more than 2,000,000 clones, 90% to 95% of them seen just once; the ten biggest clones take up around 0.4%. The chain has TRBV6-5 and TRBJ2-7; possibly TRBD2 for D (5 bases). The sequenced sample consisted of naive CD4+ T cells from PBMCs. The subset is: CD45RA+ positively selected. The source of this sequence is a young man in good health. Some clones in this sample may be carry-over from other donors' samples. CDR3 loop: CASTLAGEQYF. CDR3 DNA: TGTGCCAGCACCCTCGCGGGCGAGCAGTACTTC.